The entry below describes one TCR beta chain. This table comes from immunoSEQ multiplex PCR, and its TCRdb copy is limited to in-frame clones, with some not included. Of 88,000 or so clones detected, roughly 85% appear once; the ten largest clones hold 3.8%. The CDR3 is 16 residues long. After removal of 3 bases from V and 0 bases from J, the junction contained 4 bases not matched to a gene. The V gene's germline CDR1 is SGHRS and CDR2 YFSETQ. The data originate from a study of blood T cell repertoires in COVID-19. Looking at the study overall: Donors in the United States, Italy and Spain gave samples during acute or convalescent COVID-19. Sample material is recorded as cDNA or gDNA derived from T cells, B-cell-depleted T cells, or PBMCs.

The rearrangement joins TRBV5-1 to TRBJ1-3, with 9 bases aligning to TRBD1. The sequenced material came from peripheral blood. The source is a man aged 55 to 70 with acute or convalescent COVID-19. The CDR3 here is CASSSGQGSSGNTIYF. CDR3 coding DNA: TGCGCCAGCAGCTCGGGACAGGGAAGCTCTGGAAACACCATATATTTT.